This is a list of T cell receptor beta chains from one sample in a study of blood T cell repertoires in COVID-19. Generated by immunoSEQ multiplex PCR, the TCRdb table keeps only in-frame clones and is missing some. The sample records roughly 190,000 clones, approximately 79% being singletons. Sequenced sample: peripheral blood. The source of these receptors is a man younger than 45 with active or convalescent COVID-19. The CDR3 runs from the conserved cysteine through the conserved F or W. Each record gives: V gene, D gene, J gene, clone size, CDR3 protein, CDR3 DNA. A D gene is named only where the DNA matches it firmly. Not every row has a clone size; where given, it reads once, few, many or a size class.

TRBV4-3,TRBD2,TRBJ2-7,NA,CASSQERGAGARYF,TGCGCCAGCAGCCAAGAGCGAGGAGCGGGAGCTAGGTACTTC
TRBV6-2/TRBV6-3,NA,TRBJ2-2,NA,CASSYIYTGELFF,TGTGCCAGCAGTTACATCTACACCGGGGAGCTGTTTTTT
TRBV20-1,NA,TRBJ1-4,NA,CSARGQEKLFF,TGCAGTGCTCGAGGGCAAGAAAAACTGTTTTTT
TRBV3-1/TRBV3-2,TRBD2,TRBJ2-1,NA,CASSQSSGALPSSYNEQFF,TGTGCCAGCAGCCAATCAAGCGGGGCTTTGCCGAGCTCCTACAATGAGCAGTTCTTC
TRBV24-1,NA,TRBJ2-3,once,CATSDLNGRLGDTQYF,TGTGCCACCAGTGATTTGAACGGGAGATTGGGGGATACGCAGTATTTT
TRBV29-1,NA,TRBJ2-1,NA,CSVEERRVIAYNEQFF,TGCAGCGTTGAAGAGAGACGGGTCATTGCCTACAATGAGCAGTTCTTC
TRBV7-2,TRBD2,TRBJ2-2,NA,CASSLARPGLAGGPGELFF,TGTGCCAGCAGCTTAGCTCGTCCGGGACTAGCGGGAGGGCCAGGGGAGCTGTTTTTT
TRBV11-2,TRBD1,TRBJ2-3,NA,CASSSPAPRTGAYTDTQYF,TGTGCCAGCAGCTCTCCGGCCCCCCGTACAGGGGCCTACACAGATACGCAGTATTTT
TRBV9,NA,TRBJ1-2,NA,CASSPSLGAQGSYGYTF,TGTGCCAGCAGCCCCAGTTTGGGGGCGCAGGGGTCTTATGGCTACACCTTC
TRBV24-1,TRBD1,TRBJ2-1,NA,CATSGQGVGNEQFF,TGTGCCACCAGTGGACAGGGGGTGGGCAATGAGCAGTTCTTC
TRBV10-3,TRBD2,TRBJ2-1,once,CAIRGTSGNEQFF,TGTGCCATCAGGGGGACTAGCGGCAATGAGCAGTTCTTC
TRBV7-9,TRBD1,TRBJ2-5,NA,CASTPGQTQETQYF,TGTGCCAGCACCCCGGGACAGACTCAAGAGACCCAGTACTTC
TRBV19,TRBD2,TRBJ2-1,NA,CATLIGGDNNEQFF,TGTGCCACCCTAATTGGGGGGGATAACAATGAGCAGTTCTTC
TRBV14,NA,TRBJ1-6,NA,CASSPLAGYNSPLHF,TGTGCCAGCAGCCCCCTAGCGGGGTATAATTCACCCCTCCACTTT
TRBV2,TRBD1,TRBJ1-2,NA,CAGARQGNYGYTF,TGTGCAGGGGCGAGACAGGGGAACTATGGCTACACCTTC
TRBV30,TRBD2,TRBJ2-2,NA,CAWSPGLGYVGELFF,TGTGCCTGGAGCCCGGGACTAGGCTATGTCGGGGAGCTGTTTTTT
TRBV3-1/TRBV3-2,NA,TRBJ1-6,NA,CASSQDRDSPLHF,TGTGCCAGCAGCCAAGACCGTGATTCACCCCTCCACTTT
TRBV6-5,NA,TRBJ2-3,NA,CASSYGGVQGTQYF,TGTGCCAGCAGTTACGGGGGGGTACAGGGTACGCAGTATTTT
TRBV4-3,NA,TRBJ1-1,NA,CASSPQGNLEGTEAFF,TGCGCCAGCAGCCCTCAAGGGAACCTCGAGGGAACTGAAGCTTTCTTT
TRBV7-9,TRBD1,TRBJ1-1,NA,CASSLGGTGRDTEAFF,TGTGCCAGCAGCTTAGGGGGGACAGGAAGGGACACTGAAGCTTTCTTT
TRBV28,NA,TRBJ1-4,NA,CASTATQGNGEKLFF,TGTGCCAGCACCGCGACCCAGGGGAACGGTGAAAAACTGTTTTTT
TRBV27,TRBD2,TRBJ2-5,NA,CASSLTGRVAGGRQETQYF,TGTGCCAGCAGTTTAACCGGGAGGGTAGCGGGAGGGCGGCAAGAGACCCAGTACTTC
TRBV6-5,NA,TRBJ1-2,NA,CASSTPQGIYGYTF,TGTGCCAGCAGTACCCCCCAGGGTATCTATGGCTACACCTTC
TRBV9,TRBD1,TRBJ2-5,NA,CASSVAGTAQETQYF,TGTGCCAGCAGCGTAGCCGGGACAGCCCAAGAGACCCAGTACTTC
TRBV19,NA,TRBJ1-1,NA,CASRGRDTEAFF,TGTGCCAGTAGGGGGAGGGACACTGAAGCTTTCTTT
TRBV5-1,NA,TRBJ2-1,NA,CASSFSGIRSAYNEQFF,TGCGCCAGCAGCTTTTCGGGTATTAGAAGCGCCTACAATGAGCAGTTCTTC
TRBV5-6,TRBD1,TRBJ1-1,NA,CASSLLTGEGDYTEAFF,TGTGCCAGCAGCTTGCTTACAGGGGAAGGGGATTACACTGAAGCTTTCTTT
TRBV24-1,NA,TRBJ2-7,NA,CATSDPVSYEQYF,TGTGCCACCAGTGACCCCGTTTCCTACGAGCAGTACTTC
TRBV28,TRBD1,TRBJ1-1,NA,CASSLTGGHTEAFF,TGTGCCAGCAGTTTGACAGGGGGACACACTGAAGCTTTCTTT
TRBV5-6,TRBD1,TRBJ2-3,NA,CASSQRGQVRTDTQYF,TGTGCCAGCAGTCAACGAGGACAGGTACGCACAGATACGCAGTATTTT
TRBV15,NA,TRBJ2-3,NA,CATSRDRGVRTDTQYF,TGTGCCACCAGCAGAGATCGCGGGGTGCGCACAGATACGCAGTATTTT
TRBV3-1/TRBV3-2,TRBD2,TRBJ2-5,NA,CASSQPGLAGGETQYF,TGTGCCAGCAGCCAACCGGGACTAGCGGGAGGAGAGACCCAGTACTTC
TRBV7-6,NA,TRBJ1-4,NA,CASSLGQINEKLFF,TGTGCCAGCAGCTTAGGGCAGATTAATGAAAAACTGTTTTTT
TRBV7-9,NA,TRBJ1-2,NA,CASSQGVGGLNYGYTF,TGTGCCAGCAGCCAAGGGGTTGGGGGCTTGAACTATGGCTACACCTTC
TRBV3-1/TRBV3-2,NA,TRBJ1-2,NA,CASSQEEAGNHYGYTF,TGTGCCAGCAGCCAAGAAGAGGCAGGGAACCACTATGGCTACACCTTC
TRBV5-1,NA,TRBJ1-1,NA,CASSWGVDTEAFF,TGCGCCAGCAGCTGGGGGGTGGACACTGAAGCTTTCTTT
TRBV12-5,NA,TRBJ1-5,NA,CAAPGNQPQHF,TGTGCTGCTCCGGGGAATCAGCCCCAGCATTTT
TRBV18,TRBD1,TRBJ1-2,NA,CASSSDRGSYGYTF,TGTGCCAGCTCATCGGACAGGGGATCCTATGGCTACACCTTC
TRBV5-1,NA,TRBJ1-2,NA,CASSSGEGGYTF,TGCGCCAGCAGCTCGGGAGAGGGGGGCTACACCTTC
TRBV30,TRBD1,TRBJ2-3,NA,CAWETTGGWTDTQYF,TGTGCCTGGGAGACGACAGGGGGTTGGACAGATACGCAGTATTTT
TRBV9,NA,TRBJ2-3,NA,CASSVVGGAGTDTQYF,TGTGCCAGCAGCGTAGTAGGCGGAGCAGGCACAGATACGCAGTATTTT
TRBV27,NA,TRBJ1-1,few,CASLGRGRMNTEAFF,TGTGCCAGCCTGGGTAGGGGCCGAATGAACACTGAAGCTTTCTTT
TRBV7-9,NA,TRBJ2-3,NA,CASSPSPGSSTDTQYF,TGTGCCAGCAGCCCGAGCCCCGGGAGTAGCACAGATACGCAGTATTTT
TRBV19,TRBD2,TRBJ2-5,NA,CASSDGGLAGGSGETQYF,TGTGCCAGTAGCGACGGGGGACTAGCGGGAGGTAGTGGGGAGACCCAGTACTTC
TRBV18,NA,TRBJ1-4,NA,CASSPPSTNEKLFF,TGTGCCAGCTCACCACCCTCAACTAATGAAAAACTGTTTTTT
TRBV7-2,NA,TRBJ2-1,NA,CASSSYRAVGSNEQFF,TGTGCCAGCAGCTCATACAGGGCGGTGGGCAGTAATGAGCAGTTCTTC
TRBV6-4,TRBD1,TRBJ1-2,NA,CASSDSRTGYGYTF,TGTGCCAGCAGTGACTCGAGGACAGGCTATGGCTACACCTTC
TRBV14,TRBD2,TRBJ2-7,NA,CASSQAWGGEQYF,TGTGCCAGCAGCCAAGCTTGGGGGGGCGAGCAGTACTTC
TRBV11-2,NA,TRBJ2-7,NA,CASSLGPPYEQYF,TGTGCCAGCAGCCTTGGGCCCCCCTACGAGCAGTACTTC
TRBV5-1,NA,TRBJ1-1,NA,CASRRAGNTEAFF,TGCGCCAGCCGGAGGGCCGGGAACACTGAAGCTTTCTTT
TRBV29-1,TRBD1,TRBJ1-1,NA,CSVKGQVDTEAFF,TGCAGCGTTAAAGGACAGGTGGACACTGAAGCTTTCTTT
TRBV24-1,TRBD1,TRBJ1-1,NA,CATSETGTGAEAFF,TGTGCCACCAGTGAAACAGGGACAGGGGCTGAAGCTTTCTTT